This is a list of T cell receptor beta chains from one sample in a study of blood T cell repertoires in COVID-19. The assay was immunoSEQ multiplex PCR, and TCRdb's table has in-frame clones only and misses some. The profile shows about 190,000 clones, around nine tenths of them singletons. The source material was peripheral blood. The receptor source for this set is a woman between 40 and 50 years old who had recovered from COVID-19. CDR3s include the opening cysteine and the closing phenylalanine or tryptophan. The order of the fields is J gene, clone size, D gene, V gene, CDR3 protein, CDR3 DNA. D genes are given only for firm matches. The size field is filled for only some rows; it gives once, few, many or a size class.

j_call: TRBJ1-3
clone_size: -
d_call: TRBD1
v_call: TRBV7-2
cdr3_aa: CASSLGGLRQGAGNTIYF
cdr3_nt: TGTGCCAGCAGCTTAGGGGGATTAAGACAGGGTGCTGGAAACACCATATATTTT

j_call: TRBJ1-2
clone_size: -
d_call: TRBD1
v_call: TRBV19
cdr3_aa: CASSNHVPGQGRDYGYTF
cdr3_nt: TGTGCCAGTAGTAACCACGTCCCGGGACAGGGGCGAGACTATGGCTACACCTTC

j_call: TRBJ2-3
clone_size: -
d_call: -
v_call: TRBV5-6
cdr3_aa: CASSSTRERGLRDTQYF
cdr3_nt: TGTGCCAGCAGCTCAACCAGGGAAAGGGGATTGAGAGATACGCAGTATTTT

j_call: TRBJ1-5
clone_size: -
d_call: -
v_call: TRBV6-5
cdr3_aa: CASSRDRSNQPQHF
cdr3_nt: TGTGCCAGCAGCAGAGACAGGAGCAATCAGCCCCAGCATTTT

j_call: TRBJ2-5
clone_size: -
d_call: TRBD2
v_call: TRBV28
cdr3_aa: CASSGREDETQYF
cdr3_nt: TGTGCCAGCAGCGGGAGGGAGGATGAGACCCAGTACTTC

j_call: TRBJ2-7
clone_size: -
d_call: -
v_call: TRBV20-1
cdr3_aa: CSASAGAAYEQYF
cdr3_nt: TGCAGTGCTAGTGCAGGGGCCGCCTACGAGCAGTACTTC

j_call: TRBJ1-5
clone_size: -
d_call: -
v_call: TRBV12-5
cdr3_aa: CASGLVRQIFNQPQHF
cdr3_nt: TGTGCTAGTGGTTTGGTTCGACAAATATTCAATCAGCCCCAGCATTTT

j_call: TRBJ2-7
clone_size: -
d_call: TRBD2
v_call: TRBV5-1
cdr3_aa: CASSFPASGVYEQYF
cdr3_nt: TGCGCCAGCAGCTTCCCGGCTAGCGGGGTTTACGAGCAGTACTTC

j_call: TRBJ1-1
clone_size: -
d_call: TRBD1
v_call: TRBV18
cdr3_aa: CASSPGTGGWSTEAFF
cdr3_nt: TGTGCCAGCTCACCGGGGACAGGGGGCTGGAGCACTGAAGCTTTCTTT

j_call: TRBJ2-7
clone_size: once
d_call: TRBD2
v_call: TRBV11-3
cdr3_aa: CASSSGLAGAEQYF
cdr3_nt: TGTGCCAGCAGCTCGGGACTAGCGGGAGCCGAGCAGTACTTC

j_call: TRBJ1-1
clone_size: -
d_call: TRBD1
v_call: TRBV28
cdr3_aa: CASRPPGGMSTEAFF
cdr3_nt: TGTGCCAGCAGACCGCCAGGGGGCATGAGCACTGAAGCTTTCTTT

j_call: TRBJ1-6
clone_size: -
d_call: -
v_call: TRBV5-1
cdr3_aa: CASSLANGNSPLHF
cdr3_nt: TGCGCCAGCAGCTTGGCCAACGGGAATTCACCCCTCCACTTT

j_call: TRBJ1-4
clone_size: -
d_call: TRBD1
v_call: TRBV10-3
cdr3_aa: CAITLDRVNEKLFF
cdr3_nt: TGTGCCATCACCTTAGACAGGGTTAATGAAAAACTGTTTTTT

j_call: TRBJ1-2
clone_size: -
d_call: -
v_call: TRBV9
cdr3_aa: CASSVGELGNYGYTF
cdr3_nt: TGTGCCAGCAGCGTAGGGGAGCTTGGAAACTATGGCTACACCTTC

j_call: TRBJ1-3
clone_size: -
d_call: -
v_call: TRBV5-1
cdr3_aa: CASSHKGHPGSGNTIYF
cdr3_nt: TGCGCCAGCAGCCATAAGGGACACCCGGGCTCTGGAAACACCATATATTTT

j_call: TRBJ1-3
clone_size: many
d_call: -
v_call: TRBV11-2
cdr3_aa: CASSSVSPRAGNTIYF
cdr3_nt: TGTGCCAGCAGTTCCGTGAGCCCGAGGGCTGGAAACACCATATATTTT

j_call: TRBJ1-6
clone_size: -
d_call: TRBD1
v_call: TRBV6-2/TRBV6-3
cdr3_aa: CASSIGQGNSPLHF
cdr3_nt: TGTGCCAGCAGCATTGGACAGGGGAATTCACCCCTCCACTTT

j_call: TRBJ1-4
clone_size: -
d_call: -
v_call: TRBV4-2
cdr3_aa: CASSQRGGQGEKLFF
cdr3_nt: TGTGCCAGCAGCCAGCGGGGGGGTCAAGGTGAAAAACTGTTTTTT

j_call: TRBJ1-5
clone_size: -
d_call: -
v_call: TRBV7-9
cdr3_aa: CASSLGRTEGNQPQHF
cdr3_nt: TGTGCCAGCAGCTTAGGAAGGACAGAAGGCAATCAGCCCCAGCATTTT

j_call: TRBJ2-2
clone_size: -
d_call: TRBD1
v_call: TRBV5-6
cdr3_aa: CASSLDRGGELFF
cdr3_nt: TGTGCCAGCAGCTTGGACAGGGGCGGGGAGCTGTTTTTT

j_call: TRBJ1-3
clone_size: -
d_call: -
v_call: TRBV6-6
cdr3_aa: CASVTSGNTIYF
cdr3_nt: TGTGCCAGCGTCACAAGTGGAAACACCATATATTTT

j_call: TRBJ2-3
clone_size: -
d_call: -
v_call: TRBV3-1/TRBV3-2
cdr3_aa: CASSQSEVLGTQYF
cdr3_nt: TGTGCCAGCAGCCAAAGCGAGGTATTGGGTACGCAGTATTTT

j_call: TRBJ1-5
clone_size: -
d_call: TRBD1
v_call: TRBV12-3/TRBV12-4
cdr3_aa: CASSLTGVQPQHF
cdr3_nt: TGTGCCAGCAGTTTAACAGGGGTACAGCCCCAGCATTTT

j_call: TRBJ2-1
clone_size: -
d_call: TRBD1
v_call: TRBV5-6
cdr3_aa: CASSLEGQNYNEQFF
cdr3_nt: TGTGCCAGCAGCTTGGAGGGACAGAACTACAATGAGCAGTTCTTC

j_call: TRBJ1-1
clone_size: -
d_call: -
v_call: TRBV12-5
cdr3_aa: CASGMGLSTEAFF
cdr3_nt: TGTGCTAGTGGGATGGGGCTGAGCACTGAAGCTTTCTTT

j_call: TRBJ2-2
clone_size: -
d_call: TRBD2
v_call: TRBV7-9
cdr3_aa: CASSLGGITGELFF
cdr3_nt: TGTGCCAGCAGCTTGGGGGGGATCACCGGGGAGCTGTTTTTT

j_call: TRBJ2-7
clone_size: -
d_call: TRBD1
v_call: TRBV4-1
cdr3_aa: CASSQELRQGAQVSYF
cdr3_nt: TGCGCCAGCAGCCAAGAACTGAGACAGGGGGCGCAGGTGTCGTACTTC

j_call: TRBJ1-1
clone_size: -
d_call: TRBD1
v_call: TRBV25-1
cdr3_aa: CASSESSRGRETEAFF
cdr3_nt: TGTGCCAGCAGTGAATCCTCCAGGGGGAGAGAGACTGAAGCTTTCTTT

j_call: TRBJ2-3
clone_size: -
d_call: TRBD2
v_call: TRBV28
cdr3_aa: CASSSASGSSTDTQYF
cdr3_nt: TGTGCCAGCAGTTCAGCCAGCGGGAGCTCGACAGATACGCAGTATTTT

j_call: TRBJ2-7
clone_size: -
d_call: TRBD1
v_call: TRBV9
cdr3_aa: CASSVEGQGPEQYF
cdr3_nt: TGTGCCAGCAGCGTAGAGGGACAGGGTCCCGAGCAGTACTTC

j_call: TRBJ1-3
clone_size: once
d_call: -
v_call: TRBV6-5
cdr3_aa: CASSSLKGGSGNTIYF
cdr3_nt: TGTGCCAGCAGTTCCCTAAAAGGGGGCTCTGGAAACACCATATATTTT

j_call: TRBJ2-1
clone_size: once
d_call: -
v_call: TRBV18
cdr3_aa: CASSLGDNEQFF
cdr3_nt: TGTGCCAGCTCACTAGGAGACAATGAGCAGTTCTTC

j_call: TRBJ2-3
clone_size: -
d_call: -
v_call: TRBV9
cdr3_aa: CASSVVGGSTDTQYF
cdr3_nt: TGTGCCAGCAGCGTAGTTGGCGGTAGCACAGATACGCAGTATTTT

j_call: TRBJ1-3
clone_size: -
d_call: TRBD1
v_call: TRBV25-1
cdr3_aa: CASRLTGAGNTIYF
cdr3_nt: TGTGCCAGCAGATTAACAGGGGCTGGAAACACCATATATTTT

j_call: TRBJ1-1
clone_size: -
d_call: -
v_call: TRBV3-1/TRBV3-2
cdr3_aa: CASSLGGYGVNTEAFF
cdr3_nt: TGTGCCAGCAGCCTAGGAGGGTACGGGGTGAACACTGAAGCTTTCTTT

j_call: TRBJ1-4
clone_size: -
d_call: -
v_call: TRBV15
cdr3_aa: CATSRDVPLGEKLFF
cdr3_nt: TGTGCCACCAGCAGAGATGTCCCACTCGGGGAAAAACTGTTTTTT

j_call: TRBJ2-2
clone_size: -
d_call: TRBD1
v_call: TRBV3-1/TRBV3-2
cdr3_aa: CASSRGTGRDGELFF
cdr3_nt: TGTGCCAGCAGCCGCGGGACAGGGCGTGACGGGGAGCTGTTTTTT

j_call: TRBJ2-2
clone_size: -
d_call: TRBD1
v_call: TRBV6-1
cdr3_aa: CASSDGQGAFTGELFF
cdr3_nt: TGTGCCAGCAGTGACGGACAGGGGGCGTTTACCGGGGAGCTGTTTTTT

j_call: TRBJ2-7
clone_size: -
d_call: -
v_call: TRBV6-1
cdr3_aa: CASSEPPAGRYEQYF
cdr3_nt: TGTGCCAGCAGTGAACCCCCCGCAGGGAGGTACGAGCAGTACTTC

j_call: TRBJ2-2
clone_size: -
d_call: TRBD1
v_call: TRBV24-1
cdr3_aa: CATSDGQDHTGELFF
cdr3_nt: TGTGCCACCAGTGATGGACAGGACCATACCGGGGAGCTGTTTTTT

j_call: TRBJ2-5
clone_size: -
d_call: -
v_call: TRBV4-2
cdr3_aa: CASSLPLGGSETQYF
cdr3_nt: TGTGCCAGCAGCTTACCTCTGGGGGGATCAGAGACCCAGTACTTC

j_call: TRBJ1-1
clone_size: -
d_call: -
v_call: TRBV30
cdr3_aa: CAWGRGGNTEAFF
cdr3_nt: TGTGCCTGGGGAAGGGGGGGGAATACTGAAGCTTTCTTT

j_call: TRBJ1-2
clone_size: -
d_call: -
v_call: TRBV7-2
cdr3_aa: CASSPGNYGYTF
cdr3_nt: TGTGCCAGCAGCCCAGGGAACTATGGCTACACCTTC

j_call: TRBJ1-3
clone_size: -
d_call: -
v_call: TRBV6-5
cdr3_aa: CASSTGYLSGNTIYF
cdr3_nt: TGTGCCAGCAGTACAGGGTATCTTTCTGGAAACACCATATATTTT

j_call: TRBJ2-3
clone_size: -
d_call: -
v_call: TRBV5-1
cdr3_aa: CASSLEAGGSNTQYF
cdr3_nt: TGCGCCAGCAGCTTGGAGGCAGGGGGGTCTAATACGCAGTATTTT

j_call: TRBJ2-5
clone_size: -
d_call: TRBD2
v_call: TRBV6-2/TRBV6-3
cdr3_aa: CASSYRLAGRETQYF
cdr3_nt: TGTGCCAGCAGTTACAGACTAGCGGGACGAGAGACCCAGTACTTC

j_call: TRBJ1-5
clone_size: -
d_call: -
v_call: TRBV4-3
cdr3_aa: CASSQGLGENQPQHF
cdr3_nt: TGCGCCAGCAGCCAAGGTCTGGGAGAGAATCAGCCCCAGCATTTT

j_call: TRBJ2-3
clone_size: -
d_call: TRBD1
v_call: TRBV18
cdr3_aa: CASSPPTGYVADTQYF
cdr3_nt: TGTGCCAGCTCACCACCGACAGGGTATGTGGCAGATACGCAGTATTTT

j_call: TRBJ2-7
clone_size: -
d_call: TRBD2
v_call: TRBV6-1
cdr3_aa: CASSEFGRESAYEQYF
cdr3_nt: TGTGCCAGCAGTGAATTCGGGCGGGAGTCCGCCTACGAGCAGTACTTC

j_call: TRBJ2-2
clone_size: few
d_call: TRBD1
v_call: TRBV19
cdr3_aa: CASSGQHGELFF
cdr3_nt: TGTGCCAGTTCGGGACAGCACGGGGAGCTGTTTTTT

j_call: TRBJ1-6
clone_size: few
d_call: -
v_call: TRBV2
cdr3_aa: CASSGQMGSSYNSPLHF
cdr3_nt: TGTGCCAGCAGTGGTCAAATGGGGAGCTCCTATAATTCACCCCTCCACTTT

j_call: TRBJ2-5
clone_size: -
d_call: -
v_call: TRBV3-1/TRBV3-2
cdr3_aa: CASSLRGTGKGTQYF
cdr3_nt: TGTGCCAGCAGTCTCCGAGGGACTGGGAAGGGGACCCAGTACTTC

j_call: TRBJ2-7
clone_size: -
d_call: TRBD2
v_call: TRBV10-1
cdr3_aa: CEGRAAPGTSQFEQYF
cdr3_nt: TGCGAGGGCAGGGCAGCACCCGGGACTAGCCAGTTCGAGCAGTACTTC

j_call: TRBJ2-7
clone_size: -
d_call: TRBD1
v_call: TRBV3-1/TRBV3-2
cdr3_aa: CASTPLTGPYEQYF
cdr3_nt: TGTGCCAGTACCCCCCTGACAGGGCCCTACGAGCAGTACTTC

j_call: TRBJ2-1
clone_size: -
d_call: TRBD2
v_call: TRBV6-5
cdr3_aa: CATTREVGTYNEQFF
cdr3_nt: TGTGCCACCACGCGGGAGGTAGGAACCTACAATGAGCAGTTCTTC